The 32 T cell receptor beta chains below come from one sample, sequenced in a study of yellow fever vaccine responses in identical twins. TCRdb re-derived calls from the RT-PCR reads in MiXCR, one entry per CDR3 protein. The sample consists of 30,000 to 40,000 distinct CDR3 sequences, more than 45% of them appearing once. The specimen was T cells from blood (PBMCs), unsorted or a sorted subset (not recorded which), collected before or after yellow fever vaccination (not recorded which). The source is a woman between 18 and 30 years old who received the yellow fever vaccine.

The rearrangement uses TRBV29-1 and TRBJ2-3; D may be TRBD1 (6 bases). Germline CDR1 and CDR2: SQVTM and ANQGSEA. The V end lost 3 bases, the J end lost 2 bases, and 12 bases lay between the germline ends. CDR3 length: 14 residues. The CDR3 DNA sequence: TGCAGCGTTGAGGGGGCAGGGGTCACAGATACGCAGTATTTT. The encoded protein is CSVEGAGVTDTQYF.

This clonotype has just a few counts. The chain employs TRBV4-2 and TRBJ2-1; 10 bases map to TRBD2. The V and J ends lost 0 bases and 9 bases, in that order; junction bases with no gene match: 8. This CDR3 contains 16 residues. The V gene's germline CDR1 is LGHNA and CDR2 YNFKEQ. For the CDR3, the DNA is TGTGCCAGCAGCCAAGATGAGTCAGCGGGGGGGTTTGAGCAGTTCTTC. It specifies CASSQDESAGGFEQFF.

The CDR3 coding sequence is TGTGCCAGCAGCCTAGGAGGGGGATCCGGGGAGCTGTTTTTT. Translating it yields CASSLGGGSGELFF. The chain combines TRBV11-1 with TRBJ2-2, with D possibly being TRBD1 or TRBD2 (6 bases each). CDR1 and CDR2 (germline): SGHAT, FQDESV (reference sequence). V gave up 5 bases and J gave up 6 bases, with 13 bases separating them. The length of the CDR3 is 14 residues.

The V gene is TRBV20-1, the J gene TRBJ2-7, with D unclear. With 3 bases removed from V and 6 bases from J, the gap between germline ends came to 9 bases. The germline V gene encodes CDR1 DFQATT and CDR2 SNEGSKA (reference sequence). The CDR3 consists of 11 residues. In DNA form, the CDR3 reads TGCAGTGCTAGGGGTCCGGGCGAGCAGTACGTC. This translates into CSARGPGEQYV.

The chain combines TRBV4-1 with TRBJ1-5, with a possible D match to TRBD1 (6 bases). There are 14 residues in the CDR3. V was cut by 4 bases and J by 7 bases, with 14 bases left in between. CDR1 is MGHRA and CDR2 is YSYEKL in the germline V gene. The CDR3 here is CASSRLQGKQPQHF. CDR3 in DNA: TGCGCCAGCAGCCGCTTACAGGGTAAACAGCCCCAGCATTTT.

Only a few counts were recorded for this clonotype. The V and J genes are TRBV12-3 or TRBV12-4 and TRBJ2-1; the D is unclear. This CDR3 spans 13 amino acids. V was shortened by 10 bases and J by 8 bases, with 18 bases between the two germline ends. Here the CDR3 DNA reads TGTGCCACCTCCTATGAATTTTGGGATGAGCAGTTCTTC. As protein: CATSYEFWDEQFF.

V usage is TRBV5-8 and J usage is TRBJ2-4; D gene unclear. Per the germline V gene, CDR1 is SGHTS and CDR2 is YDEGEE. The CDR3 has 13 residues. Trimming took off 10 bases at V and 7 bases at J, with 18 bases between the two ends. CDR3 sequence: CAFAGLSENIQYF. The DNA for the CDR3 is TGTGCCTTCGCTGGATTATCTGAGAACATTCAGTACTTC.

The chain recombines TRBV20-1 with TRBJ1-2; D not certain. There are 9 residues in the CDR3. The ends were cut back, 6 bases at V and 12 bases at J, with 11 bases in the middle. The germline V gene has CDR1 DFQATT and CDR2 SNEGSKA (reference sequence). Written as DNA, the CDR3 is TGCAGTGCCTCCGCCTTGGACACCTTC. It encodes CSASALDTF.

This clonotype is medium-sized by share. The chain carries TRBV7-9 and TRBJ1-1; D is uncertain. This CDR3 has 12 residues. V dropped 1 base and J dropped 8 bases, with 8 bases sitting between them. Germline V gives CDR1 SEHNR, CDR2 FQNEAQ (reference sequence). The CDR3 loop reads CASSLVSIEAFF. CDR3 nucleotide sequence: TGTGCCAGCAGCTTAGTATCGATAGAAGCTTTCTTT.

This rearrangement joins TRBV4-1 to TRBJ1-2; D is unresolved. The V gene lost 0 bases and the J gene lost 1 base, with 9 bases spanning the gap. Germline values: CDR1 MGHRA, CDR2 YSYEKL. The CDR3 totals 15 residues. CDR3 loop: CASSQDYGDNYGYTF. CDR3 bases: TGCGCCAGCAGCCAAGATTACGGGGATAACTATGGCTACACCTTC.

Comment on this clonotype: Germline and junction disagree at one end, which may indicate a read error. This chain joins TRBV14 and TRBJ2-1; D gene ambiguous. Germline V gene data show CDR1 as SGHDN and CDR2 as FVKESK. The CDR3 length is 14 residues. In nucleotides, the CDR3 is TGTGCCAGCAGCCAAGTTGGTTCCTTCAATGAGCAGTTCTTC. Translating gives CASSQVGSFNEQFF.

The rearrangement uses TRBV2 and TRBJ2-1; weak D call: TRBD2 (6 bases). Trimming removed 11 bases from V and 5 bases from J, with 16 bases in between. The CDR3 consists of 13 residues. Germline V CDR1 and CDR2: SNHLY, FYNNEI. CDR3 loop: CARVEGEHNEQFF. DNA for the CDR3: TGTGCCCGAGTGGAGGGTGAACACAATGAGCAGTTCTTC.

On this clonotype: At one of its ends the junction is not consistent with the germline gene, which may arise from a read error. The V call is TRBV5-1, the J call TRBJ2-1, with 9 bases lining up with TRBD2. Per the germline V gene, CDR1 is SGHRS and CDR2 is YFSETQ. The CDR3 consists of 14 residues. The CDR3 DNA reads as TGCGCCAGCAGCCCGGGGGGACTAGCACTTGAGCGGTTCTTC. Translating it yields CASSPGGLALERFF.

The rearrangement uses TRBV5-6 and TRBJ1-5; D gene unclear. Germline V gene lookup returns CDR1 SGHDT and CDR2 YYEEEE. CDR3 length: 15 residues. Trimming removed 1 base from V and 0 bases from J, with 8 bases in between. This CDR3 reads CASSLYSVSNQPQHF. CDR3 bases: TGTGCCAGCAGCTTGTATTCGGTTAGCAATCAGCCCCAGCATTTT. Looking up the rest from reference TRBV5-6 and TRBJ1-5 gives the full variable domain: DAGVTQSPTHLIKTRGQQVTLRCSPKSGHDTVSWYQQALGQGPQFIFQYYEEEERQRGNFPDRFSGHQFPNYSSELNVNALLLGDSALYLCASSLYSVSNQPQHFGDGTRLSIL.

The V gene is TRBV18, the J gene TRBJ2-6, with 7 bases that match TRBD1. The CDR3 totals 17 residues. The V gene end was trimmed by 3 bases and the J gene end by 0 bases; junction bases not matched to a gene: 5. The germline V gene encodes CDR1 KGHSH and CDR2 LQKENI. In DNA, the CDR3 is TGTGCCAGCTCACCGGGGACAGCCTACTCTGGGGCCAACGTCCTGACTTTC. Translated, it gives CASSPGTAYSGANVLTF.

CDR3 region: CAISDSGTSGYNEQFF. In nucleotides, the CDR3 is TGTGCCATCAGTGACTCCGGGACTAGCGGATACAATGAGCAGTTCTTC. V usage is TRBV10-3 and J usage is TRBJ2-1, with 11 bases that match TRBD2. With 3 bases clipped from V and 4 bases from J, the junction kept 5 bases outside the gene matches. Germline CDR1 and CDR2: ENHRY and SYGVKD. CDR3 length: 16 residues.

The chain's CDR3 is CASSYLGPGQGNYGYTF. The DNA of the CDR3 is TGTGCCAGCAGTTACTTAGGACCGGGACAGGGGAACTATGGCTACACCTTC. The chain is built from TRBV6-5 and TRBJ1-2, with 10 bases aligning to TRBD1. This CDR3 region has 17 residues. With V trimmed by 1 base and J by 2 bases, 7 bases remained unmatched. Germline V CDR1 and CDR2: MNHEY, SVGAGI.

V gene TRBV2 combines with J gene TRBJ2-3; 8 positions match TRBD1. The CDR3 length is 13 residues. V lost 6 bases, J lost 3 bases, and 2 bases stayed unmatched. CDR1 and CDR2 from the germline V gene are SNHLY and FYNNEI. The CDR3, as DNA: TGTGCCAGCAGGGGGACAGGAACAGATACGCAGTATTTT. This codes for CASRGTGTDTQYF.

The rearrangement links TRBV11-2 to TRBJ2-7, with 8 nucleotides matching TRBD2. With 5 bases clipped from V and 5 bases from J, the junction kept 14 bases outside the gene matches. The CDR3 spans 16 residues. In germline, CDR1 is SGHAT, CDR2 FQNNGV. The CDR3 reads CASSPAPSSGSHEQYF. The CDR3 coding sequence is TGTGCCAGCAGCCCCGCCCCCTCTAGCGGGTCACACGAGCAGTACTTC.

The DNA for the CDR3 is TGTGCCAGCAGTTTAAATGCACACCGGGTTCAGTACTTC. Its translation: CASSLNAHRVQYF. J is TRBJ2-4 and V is TRBV12-3 or TRBV12-4; D is undetermined. CDR3 size: 13 residues. V was clipped by 2 bases and J by 11 bases, with 13 bases between them.

The J gene is TRBJ1-3, the V gene TRBV6-5; D is possibly TRBD1 (5 bases). The germline V gene encodes CDR1 MNHEY and CDR2 SVGAGI. V was shortened by 7 bases and J by 1 base, with 11 bases between the two germline ends. CDR3 length equals 14 residues. The CDR3 nucleotides read TGTGCCAGCACTTTACGGGGGTCTGGAAACACCATATATTTT. Protein sequence: CASTLRGSGNTIYF.

This clonotype was seen once. The chain employs TRBV21-1 and TRBJ2-1. TRBV21-1 is a documented pseudogene. This CDR3 spans 17 amino acids. As DNA, the CDR3 is TGTGCCAGCAGCAAAGTGACCGCAATGAGCTCCTACAATGAGCAGTTCTTC. As protein: CASSKVTAMSSYNEQFF.

Turning to this clonotype: A junction boundary mismatches the germline segment, possibly from a read error. This chain uses TRBV28 with TRBJ2-2; D unclear. From germline, CDR1 is MDHEN and CDR2 SYDVKM. The CDR3 is 15 amino acids. CDR3 coding DNA: TGTGCCAGCCGTTTCCCCGGCGCGAACACCGGGGAGCTGTTTTTT. Translated, it gives CASRFPGANTGELFF.

The chain carries TRBV12-3 or TRBV12-4 and TRBJ1-5; D gene uncertain. V was shortened by 4 bases and J by 0 bases, with 7 bases between the two germline ends. The CDR3 runs 14 residues. The CDR3 sequence: CASSSGFSNQPQHF. In DNA, the CDR3 is TGTGCCAGCAGTTCCGGCTTTAGCAATCAGCCCCAGCATTTT.

In regard to this clonotype: Compared with germline, one end of the junction differs, possibly owing to a read error. The rearrangement joins TRBV20-1 to TRBJ1-6; D unresolved. The CDR3 runs 14 residues. Germline V gene sequence: CDR1 DFQATT, CDR2 SNEGSKA (reference sequence). Here the CDR3 reads CSARDWGFNLPLHF. CDR3 sequence (DNA): TGCAGTGCTAGAGATTGGGGTTTCAATTTACCCCTCCACTTT.

This sequence joins TRBV20-1 and TRBJ2-7; 7 nucleotides align to TRBD2. Germline-derived CDR1 and CDR2 are DFQATT and SNEGSKA (reference sequence). The CDR3 consists of 14 residues. Losses at the gene ends were 0 bases for V and 6 bases for J; bases not matched to a gene: 8. The CDR3 bases are TGCAGTGCTAGAGAGCTGGGAGGGTTGGGCGAGCAGTACGTC. Its protein product is CSARELGGLGEQYV.

The rearrangement uses TRBV2 and TRBJ1-2; a weak D match, TRBD1 (6 bases). The CDR3 covers 10 residues. Trimming pared 8 bases from V and 8 bases from J, leaving 9 bases between. CDR1 and CDR2 (germline): SNHLY, FYNNEI. The CDR3 bases are TGTGCCAGCCGGGACATAGGCTACACCTTC. Translation: CASRDIGYTF.

In nucleotides, the CDR3 is TGTGCCAGCAGCTCACCGGGACACAACTATGGCTACACCTTC. Translated: CASSSPGHNYGYTF. The chain has TRBV11-1 and TRBJ1-2; D might be TRBD1 (6 bases). Deletions cut 4 bases from V and 2 bases from J, with 11 bases between. CDR3 length: 14 residues. Germline lookup yields CDR1 SGHAT and CDR2 FQDESV (reference sequence).

The genes are TRBV7-2 and TRBJ2-7, with 8 bases lining up with TRBD2. Germline V lookup: CDR1 SGHTA, CDR2 FQGNSA. This CDR3 has 15 amino acids. V shed 1 base, J shed 3 bases, and the junction held 5 bases outside the gene matches. The CDR3 coding sequence is TGTGCCAGCAGCTTAGTACTAGCGGACGTCTACGAGCAGTACTTC. Amino acid sequence: CASSLVLADVYEQYF.

The J gene is TRBJ2-1, the V gene TRBV6-1; D may be TRBD1 (5 bases). Germline V lookup: CDR1 MNHNS, CDR2 SASEGT. The CDR3 extends over 13 amino acids. V gave up 6 bases and J gave up 5 bases, with 11 bases separating them. CDR3 in DNA: TGTGCCAGCAGCCTCACGGACAACAATGAGCAGTTCTTC. It codes for CASSLTDNNEQFF.

This chain links TRBV12-5 with TRBJ2-1, with 9 positions matching TRBD1. V shed 1 base, J shed 7 bases, and the junction held 2 bases outside the gene matches. Germline CDR1 and CDR2: LGHNT and FRNRAP. This CDR3 contains 14 residues. In DNA, the CDR3 is TGTGCTAGTGGTTTGGCGGGACAGGGAAATGAGCAGTTCTTC. Protein product: CASGLAGQGNEQFF.

The chain uses TRBV29-1 and TRBJ2-1, with D possibly being TRBD1 or TRBD2 (6 bases each). The CDR3 loop spans 12 amino acids. CDR1 is SQVTM and CDR2 is ANQGSEA in the germline V gene. Trimming stripped 4 bases from V and 9 bases from J, with 13 bases between. The CDR3 reads CSVVFWGAEQFF. CDR3 DNA: TGCAGCGTTGTCTTTTGGGGGGCTGAGCAGTTCTTC.